One sample yielded the 9 T cell receptor beta chains listed below, sequenced in a study of PD-1 blockade in mismatch repair-deficient tumors. Method: immunoSEQ multiplex PCR; TCRdb's copy keeps in-frame clones and lacks some. The sample has roughly 15,000 clones; 80% to 90% are singletons. The sequences come from PBMCs, collected roughly 15 weeks after starting pembrolizumab. The receptor set was obtained from an adult with mismatch repair-deficient cancer.

The rearrangement joins TRBV7-9 to TRBJ2-2; 8 bases fit TRBD1. Germline CDR1 SEHNR, CDR2 FQNEAQ (reference sequence). CDR3 size: 16 residues. Trimming at V came to 5 bases and at J to 3 bases, leaving 8 bases not matched to a gene. The CDR3 DNA sequence: TGTGCCAGCAGCCTATGGACAGGGTTCGACACCGGGGAGCTGTTTTTT. Its protein is CASSLWTGFDTGELFF.

The genes are TRBV29-1 and TRBJ2-5; possibly TRBD1 for D (6 bases). Germline lookup yields CDR1 SQVTM and CDR2 ANQGSEA. The CDR3 is made up of 11 amino acids. Trimming pared 8 bases from V and 2 bases from J, leaving 9 bases between. The CDR3 sequence: CSTGQQETQYF. The CDR3 bases are TGCAGCACCGGACAGCAAGAGACCCAGTACTTC.

The chain has TRBV15 and TRBJ1-6; D is undetermined. With 0 bases removed from V and 5 bases from J, the gap between germline ends came to 5 bases. Germline V gene data show CDR1 as LNHNV and CDR2 as YYDKDF (reference sequence). The CDR3 runs to 14 residues. The CDR3 region has the DNA TGTGCCACCAGCAGAGACAACAATAATTCACCCCTCCACTTT. As protein: CATSRDNNNSPLHF. Supplemented by reference TRBV15 and TRBJ1-6, the full variable domain reads DAMVIQNPRYQVTQFGKPVTLSCSQTLNHNVMYWYQQKSSQAPKLLFHYYDKDFNNEADTPDNFQSRRPNTSFCFLDIRSPGLGDTAMYLCATSRDNNNSPLHFGNGTRLTVT.

The chain couples TRBV6-5 to TRBJ2-7; 14 positions match TRBD2. The CDR3 consists of 15 residues. The junction had 4 bases not matched to a gene; V was cut back by 3 bases and J by 6 bases. CDR1 MNHEY and CDR2 SVGAGI come from the germline V gene. The CDR3 nucleotides are TGTGCCAGCAGTTATTCGGGACTAGCGGGGGCCGAGCAGTACTTC. Residues: CASSYSGLAGAEQYF.

J is TRBJ2-2 and V is TRBV13; no clear D. The V gene lost 6 bases and the J gene lost 1 base, with 6 bases spanning the gap. This CDR3 spans 13 amino acids. Germline V gene sequence: CDR1 PRHDT, CDR2 FYEKMQ (reference sequence). This chain's CDR3 is CASSLRNTGELFF. In DNA, the CDR3 is TGTGCCAGCAGTCTAAGGAACACCGGGGAGCTGTTTTTT.

The chain has TRBV10-2 and TRBJ1-3, with D perhaps TRBD1 (5 bases). The CDR3 length is 15 residues. V was clipped by 2 bases and J by 0 bases, with 8 bases between them. Germline V gene lookup returns CDR1 WSHSY and CDR2 SAAADI. CDR3 DNA: TGCGCCAGCAGTGAGGGCGGGGCCTCTGGAAACACCATATATTTT. It specifies CASSEGGASGNTIYF.

The CDR3 region has the DNA TGTGCCAGTAGCAATCCCGGGGGCAATCAGCCCCAGCATTTT. Its protein is CASSNPGGNQPQHF. This chain connects TRBV19 to TRBJ1-5; D unclear. There are 14 residues in the CDR3. V was shortened by 6 bases and J by 2 bases, with 11 bases between the two germline ends. Germline CDR1 LNHDA, CDR2 SQIVND (reference sequence).

This clone was detected a few times. The genes are TRBV27 and TRBJ2-7; TRBD2 agrees at 8 bases. V shed 5 bases and J 2 bases; nucleotides not matched to a gene: 8. The CDR3 sequence is 15 residues long. Per germline, CDR1 MNHEY and CDR2 SMNVEV (reference sequence). The CDR3 here is CASSPGIAGTYEQYF. Written as DNA, the CDR3 is TGTGCCAGCAGTCCTGGGATAGCGGGGACCTACGAGCAGTACTTC.

This clone was observed a few times. The chain employs TRBV5-1 and TRBJ2-7, with TRBD1 matching over 9 bases. The ends lost 4 bases at V and 4 bases at J; junction bases unmatched: 6. Germline CDR1 reads SGHRS; CDR2 reads YFSETQ. The CDR3 length is 14 residues. The CDR3 protein is CASSVRQGVYEQYF. The CDR3 DNA reads as TGCGCCAGCAGCGTGCGACAGGGGGTATACGAGCAGTACTTC.